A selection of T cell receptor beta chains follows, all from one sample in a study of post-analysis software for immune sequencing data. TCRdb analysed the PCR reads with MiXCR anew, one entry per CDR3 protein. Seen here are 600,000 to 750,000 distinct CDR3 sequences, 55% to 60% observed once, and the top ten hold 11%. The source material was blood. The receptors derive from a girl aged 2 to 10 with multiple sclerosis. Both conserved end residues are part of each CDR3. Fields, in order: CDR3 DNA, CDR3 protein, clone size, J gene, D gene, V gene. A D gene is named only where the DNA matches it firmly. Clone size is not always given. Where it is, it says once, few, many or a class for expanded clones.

CDR3 DNA: TGTGCCAGCAGAGGACAGGCGACTAACTATGGCTACACCTTC; CDR3 protein: CASRGQATNYGYTF; clone size: .; J gene: TRBJ1-2; D gene: TRBD1; V gene: TRBV2
CDR3 DNA: TGTGCCAGCTCACCCCTGGATGGGGGGACCCAGTACTTC; CDR3 protein: CASSPLDGGTQYF; clone size: .; J gene: TRBJ2-5; D gene: .; V gene: TRBV18
CDR3 DNA: TGTGCCAGCAGCTTAGTGCGGGAACCTGGAAACACCATATATTTT; CDR3 protein: CASSLVREPGNTIYF; clone size: .; J gene: TRBJ1-3; D gene: .; V gene: TRBV7-2
CDR3 DNA: TGTGCCAGGCAGGGGGAGTCCAATGAGCAGTTCTTC; CDR3 protein: CARQGESNEQFF; clone size: .; J gene: TRBJ2-1; D gene: TRBD1; V gene: TRBV2
CDR3 DNA: TGCAGTGCTGGGAGGACGGGGGATAGCAATCAGCCCCAGCATTTT; CDR3 protein: CSAGRTGDSNQPQHF; clone size: .; J gene: TRBJ1-5; D gene: .; V gene: TRBV20-1
CDR3 DNA: TGTGCCAGCAGCTCGACCGGACTAGCGGGAGTAGATACGCAGTATTTT; CDR3 protein: CASSSTGLAGVDTQYF; clone size: .; J gene: TRBJ2-3; D gene: TRBD2; V gene: TRBV7-3
CDR3 DNA: TGCAGTGCTAGACCTGGCGGGGCTTACTACGAGCAGTACTTC; CDR3 protein: CSARPGGAYYEQYF; clone size: .; J gene: TRBJ2-7; D gene: .; V gene: TRBV20-1
CDR3 DNA: TGCGCCAGCAGCGTGCTGGATGAGCAGTTCTTC; CDR3 protein: CASSVLDEQFF; clone size: .; J gene: TRBJ2-1; D gene: .; V gene: TRBV4-1
CDR3 DNA: TGCAGTGCTGTCTTGGGCGGGGGGCCTCAAGAGACCCAGTACTTC; CDR3 protein: CSAVLGGGPQETQYF; clone size: .; J gene: TRBJ2-5; D gene: TRBD2; V gene: TRBV20-1
CDR3 DNA: TGCGCCAGCAGCCAACGAGGGAAGGCGGGCGGGAGAATGTACAATGAGCAGTTCTTC; CDR3 protein: CASSQRGKAGGRMYNEQFF; clone size: .; J gene: TRBJ2-1; D gene: TRBD2; V gene: TRBV4-1
CDR3 DNA: TGCAGCGTTGAAGAGGCAGGGCGGTATGGCTACACCTTC; CDR3 protein: CSVEEAGRYGYTF; clone size: .; J gene: TRBJ1-2; D gene: .; V gene: TRBV29-1
CDR3 DNA: TGCGCCAGCAGTGAGAGCTATGGCTACACCTTC; CDR3 protein: CASSESYGYTF; clone size: .; J gene: TRBJ1-2; D gene: .; V gene: TRBV2
CDR3 DNA: TGTGCCAGCAGCTTAGGTCCGGGATTCACAGATACGCAGTATTTT; CDR3 protein: CASSLGPGFTDTQYF; clone size: .; J gene: TRBJ2-3; D gene: .; V gene: TRBV13
CDR3 DNA: TGTGCCAGCAGTTCCAGACTAGCGGCCTCCTACGAGCAGTACTTC; CDR3 protein: CASSSRLAASYEQYF; clone size: .; J gene: TRBJ2-7; D gene: TRBD2; V gene: TRBV27
CDR3 DNA: TGTGCCAGCAGTGACACAGGGGGCTTCGGGACCCAGTACTTC; CDR3 protein: CASSDTGGFGTQYF; clone size: .; J gene: TRBJ2-5; D gene: TRBD1; V gene: TRBV12-3/TRBV12-4
CDR3 DNA: TGTGCCAGCAGAAGGGAGATCGACGAGCAGTACTTC; CDR3 protein: CASRREIDEQYF; clone size: few; J gene: TRBJ2-7; D gene: .; V gene: TRBV25-1
CDR3 DNA: TGCGCCAGCAGCCATGTAGGACCGGGACAGGGGAGGGATGGCTACACCTTC; CDR3 protein: CASSHVGPGQGRDGYTF; clone size: .; J gene: TRBJ1-2; D gene: TRBD1; V gene: TRBV4-3
CDR3 DNA: TGTGCCAGCAGCGTAGGTGGGACAGGGGAGGAGAACTATGGCTACACCTTC; CDR3 protein: CASSVGGTGEENYGYTF; clone size: .; J gene: TRBJ1-2; D gene: TRBD1; V gene: TRBV9
CDR3 DNA: TGTGCCAGCAGCTTCCCCCATAAAGAGACCCAGTACTTC; CDR3 protein: CASSFPHKETQYF; clone size: medium-sized; J gene: TRBJ2-5; D gene: .; V gene: TRBV7-9
CDR3 DNA: TGCGCCAGCAGTTCGGACGACAGAGGTGAGCAGTACTTC; CDR3 protein: CASSSDDRGEQYF; clone size: .; J gene: TRBJ2-5; D gene: .; V gene: TRBV5-1
CDR3 DNA: TGCAGTGCTAGAGACAGGAACCAAGAGACCCAGTACTTC; CDR3 protein: CSARDRNQETQYF; clone size: .; J gene: TRBJ2-5; D gene: .; V gene: TRBV20-1
CDR3 DNA: TGCGCCAGCAGTGGTGGGCGGGGAGCGCGTGTAGAGACCCAGTACTTC; CDR3 protein: CASSGGRGARVETQYF; clone size: .; J gene: TRBJ2-5; D gene: .; V gene: TRBV10-2
CDR3 DNA: TGTGCCAGCAGTTTATTGGCGGGGGGGCCTGAGGAGACCCAGTACTTC; CDR3 protein: CASSLLAGGPEETQYF; clone size: few; J gene: TRBJ2-5; D gene: TRBD2; V gene: TRBV28
CDR3 DNA: TGCAGCGTTGAATACGGGTCCTATGGCTACACCTTC; CDR3 protein: CSVEYGSYGYTF; clone size: few; J gene: TRBJ1-2; D gene: .; V gene: TRBV29-1
CDR3 DNA: TGTGCCAGCAGCAATGGGATTTACGAGCAGTACTTC; CDR3 protein: CASSNGIYEQYF; clone size: .; J gene: TRBJ2-7; D gene: .; V gene: TRBV7-9
CDR3 DNA: TGCAGTGCTAGCCTTTCCGGGACAGGACACAATGAGCAGTTCTTC; CDR3 protein: CSASLSGTGHNEQFF; clone size: .; J gene: TRBJ2-1; D gene: TRBD1; V gene: TRBV20-1
CDR3 DNA: TGTGCCAGCAGTTACTCGAGGGCGGACTATCAGCCCCAGCATTTT; CDR3 protein: CASSYSRADYQPQHF; clone size: .; J gene: TRBJ1-5; D gene: .; V gene: TRBV6-2/TRBV6-3
CDR3 DNA: TGCAGTGCTAGTCCGGATACGCAGTATTTT; CDR3 protein: CSASPDTQYF; clone size: .; J gene: TRBJ2-3; D gene: .; V gene: TRBV20-1
CDR3 DNA: TGCAGCGTTGAAGCCGGTCAAGAGACCCAGTACTTC; CDR3 protein: CSVEAGQETQYF; clone size: .; J gene: TRBJ2-5; D gene: .; V gene: TRBV29-1
CDR3 DNA: TGTGCCAGCAGTTTCCAGCGGGGCGCAAACACCGGGGAGCTGTTTTTT; CDR3 protein: CASSFQRGANTGELFF; clone size: .; J gene: TRBJ2-2; D gene: TRBD2; V gene: TRBV6-2/TRBV6-3
CDR3 DNA: TGTGCCAGCAGCTCGACTAGCGGGAGTAGGTCCTACAATGAGCAGTTCTTC; CDR3 protein: CASSSTSGSRSYNEQFF; clone size: .; J gene: TRBJ2-1; D gene: TRBD2; V gene: TRBV7-9
CDR3 DNA: TGTGCCATCAGCCCAGGGACCTCCTCTGGGGCCAACGTCCTGACTTTC; CDR3 protein: CAISPGTSSGANVLTF; clone size: .; J gene: TRBJ2-6; D gene: .; V gene: TRBV10-3
CDR3 DNA: TGTGCCACCAGTGATTTGAGGGTTGACAGCTCTGGGGCCAACGTCCTGACTTTC; CDR3 protein: CATSDLRVDSSGANVLTF; clone size: .; J gene: TRBJ2-6; D gene: .; V gene: TRBV24-1
CDR3 DNA: TGTGCCACCAGCAGCCTCCCACAGTACAGTGCAGATACGCAGTATTTT; CDR3 protein: CATSSLPQYSADTQYF; clone size: few; J gene: TRBJ2-3; D gene: .; V gene: TRBV15
CDR3 DNA: TGTGCCAGCAGTTGGTGGGACATATGGTTCTCCTACAATGAGCAGTTCTTC; CDR3 protein: CASSWWDIWFSYNEQFF; clone size: .; J gene: TRBJ2-1; D gene: .; V gene: TRBV6-2/TRBV6-3
CDR3 DNA: TGTGCCAGCAGTTTAGGGACTAGGGGCCCTGACACCGGGGAGCTGTTTTTT; CDR3 protein: CASSLGTRGPDTGELFF; clone size: .; J gene: TRBJ2-2; D gene: TRBD2; V gene: TRBV12-3/TRBV12-4
CDR3 DNA: TGTGCCAGCAGTGGGGACAGGCCGGGGTCTGGGGCCAACGTCCTGACTTTC; CDR3 protein: CASSGDRPGSGANVLTF; clone size: .; J gene: TRBJ2-6; D gene: TRBD1; V gene: TRBV2